The sequence of this TCR beta chain was determined in a study of T cells in Graves' hyperthyroidism and ophthalmopathy. Study results and limitations: Most expanded thyroid clonotypes above 0.001 also appeared in blood. Progression to ophthalmopathy was predicted a median of approximately 6.4 months early.

RNA transcripts gave rise to amplified TCR beta CDR3 regions. Primed by the HTBI set, a first-round RT-PCR was run on the TCR CDR3. TCRdb re-derived calls from the multiplex PCR reads in MiXCR, one entry per CDR3 protein. This sample has 450,000 to 700,000 distinct CDR3 sequences, with roughly 50% found just once. The table lists this clonotype with many counts. Antigen specificity is unknown. The study based diagnoses on clinical symptoms, serum thyroxine and TRAb, thyroid ultrasound and orbital computed tomography. Deletions cut 6 bases from V and 1 base from J, with 10 bases between. The CDR3 extends over 13 amino acids. Germline CDR1 SEHNR, CDR2 FQNEAQ (reference sequence).

The chain couples TRBV7-9 to TRBJ2-7; no definite D call. Sequences were obtained from peripheral blood or thyroid tissue (not recorded which). This receptor was obtained from an adult woman with Graves' disease, either hyperthyroidism or ophthalmopathy (not recorded which). The CDR3 protein is CASSRSRSYEQYF. CDR3 sequence (DNA): TGTGCCAGCAGTCGCTCGCGTTCCTACGAGCAGTACTTC. Together with reference TRBV7-9 and TRBJ2-7, the CDR3 gives the full variable domain: DTGVSQNPRHKITKRGQNVTFRCDPISEHNRLYWYRQTLGQGPEFLTYFQNEAQLEKSRLLSDRFSAERPKGSFSTLEIQRTEQGDSAMYLCASSRSRSYEQYFGPGTRLTVT.